The 31 T cell receptor beta chains presented below share a single source sample, sequenced in a study of shared clonotypes between healthy human individuals. As defined, naive CD8 cells were CD45RO-negative and positively selected for CCR7, with terminally differentiated effector memory CD45RA+ cells excluded. The repertoire was sequenced with immunoSEQ multiplex PCR; TCRdb's copy has only in-frame clones and lacks some. Among roughly 650,000 clones listed, roughly 95% were seen once. Sample: naive CD8+ T cells sorted from blood. The receptors were gathered from a woman in her thirties in good health.

Comments on this clone: Within the sample, other DNA sequences also encode this same CDR3. This rearrangement joins TRBV4-1 to TRBJ2-7, with 10 bases lining up with TRBD2. Germline V gene data show CDR1 as MGHRA and CDR2 as YSYEKL. V dropped 0 bases and J dropped 2; count of bases not matched to a gene: 4. The CDR3 is 16 residues long. In DNA, the CDR3 is TGCGCCAGCAGCCAAGATTGGCTAGCGGGGGCCTACGAGCAGTACTTC. It codes for CASSQDWLAGAYEQYF.

V is TRBV27 and J is TRBJ2-1; 13 nucleotides match TRBD2. CDR3 length equals 16 residues. Losses at the gene ends were 4 bases for V and 4 bases for J; bases not matched to a gene: 4. CDR1 MNHEY and CDR2 SMNVEV come from the germline V gene (reference sequence). CDR3 sequence reads: CASSSLAGGRYNEQFF. The CDR3 DNA is TGTGCCAGCAGTTCACTAGCGGGAGGGAGATACAATGAGCAGTTCTTC.

The chain employs TRBV5-5 and TRBJ2-2, with D unresolved. CDR3 length: 15 amino acids. The V end lost 2 bases, the J end lost 2 bases, and 10 bases lay between the germline ends. Germline loops: CDR1 SGHKS, CDR2 YYEKEE (reference sequence). CDR3: CASSLSRANTGELFF. In nucleotides, the CDR3 is TGTGCCAGCAGCTTATCAAGGGCCAACACCGGGGAGCTGTTTTTT.

The rearrangement joins TRBV5-6 to TRBJ2-1; 8 bases agree with TRBD1. The ends lost 3 bases at V and 7 bases at J; junction bases unmatched: 6. The CDR3 extends over 14 amino acids. Germline CDR1 and CDR2: SGHDT and YYEEEE. The CDR3 region is CASSSGTGINEQFF. The CDR3 bases are TGTGCCAGCAGCTCCGGGACAGGAATAAATGAGCAGTTCTTC.

This chain's CDR3 is CASSLYRGSPYGYTF. The CDR3, as DNA: TGTGCCAGCAGTCTATACAGGGGGTCCCCTTATGGCTACACCTTC. The V call is TRBV27, the J call TRBJ1-2, with 8 bases lining up with TRBD1. Germline V gene data show CDR1 as MNHEY and CDR2 as SMNVEV (reference sequence). The CDR3 runs to 15 residues. The junction had 10 bases not matched to a gene; V was cut back by 5 bases and J by 5 bases.

As DNA, the CDR3 is TGTGCCAGCAGCTTGGTAGGGACAGGGATGGGCGAGCAGTACTTC. Protein sequence: CASSLVGTGMGEQYF. The chain uses TRBV5-4 and TRBJ2-7; the match to TRBD1 covers 9 bases. The CDR3 totals 15 residues. Germline V CDR1 and CDR2: SGHNT, YYREEE (reference sequence). V lost 0 bases and J lost 6; bases outside the gene matches: 7.

The rearrangement links TRBV10-1 to TRBJ2-1, with unresolved D. The CDR3 has 14 residues. CDR1 and CDR2 (germline): WNHNN, SYGVQD (reference sequence). V dropped 3 bases and J dropped 0 bases, with 6 bases sitting between them. CDR3 sequence: CASSDSSSYNEQFF. In nucleotides, the CDR3 is TGCGCCAGCAGTGACAGTAGCTCCTACAATGAGCAGTTCTTC.

This rearrangement joins TRBV29-1 to TRBJ1-3; D gene ambiguous. Trimming removed 6 bases from V and 4 bases from J, with 10 bases in between. Per germline, CDR1 SQVTM and CDR2 ANQGSEA. This CDR3 region has 12 residues. The CDR3 bases are TGCAGCGTCGTCGGATGCGGAAACACCATATATTTT. Translated, it gives CSVVGCGNTIYF.

This chain connects TRBV27 to TRBJ2-7; TRBD1 might be the D (6 bases). V lost 5 bases, J lost 3 bases, and 14 bases lay in between. Germline V CDR1 and CDR2: MNHEY, SMNVEV (reference sequence). The CDR3 contains 14 residues. The CDR3 spells CASSPRDKHYEQYF. The CDR3 nucleotides are TGTGCCAGCAGTCCCCGGGACAAACACTACGAGCAGTACTTC.

The table lists this clone with a few counts. The V call is TRBV7-9, the J call TRBJ2-7; D gene unclear. Trimming took off 3 bases at V and 7 bases at J, with 10 bases between the two ends. The CDR3 extends over 12 amino acids. Germline V gene sequence: CDR1 SEHNR, CDR2 FQNEAQ (reference sequence). This CDR3 reads CASSFLAREQYF. CDR3 coding DNA: TGTGCCAGCAGCTTTCTTGCGCGAGAGCAGTACTTC.

This clone has just one count. The identical CDR3 is also encoded by other nucleotide sequences in the sample. This CDR3 is CASSLLAGPSYEQYF. The CDR3 coding sequence is TGTGCCAGCAGCCTCCTAGCGGGACCCTCCTACGAGCAGTACTTC. This chain joins TRBV27 and TRBJ2-7; TRBD2 aligns across 9 bases. CDR1 and CDR2 from the germline V gene are MNHEY and SMNVEV (reference sequence). The ends lost 6 bases at V and 0 bases at J; junction bases unmatched: 6. This CDR3 has 15 residues.

In this sample, this clone turned up a few times. The rearrangement uses TRBV6-5 and TRBJ1-4, with D perhaps TRBD1 (5 bases). CDR3 length: 15 amino acids. The V end lost 2 bases, the J end lost 3 bases, and 10 bases lay between the germline ends. The germline V gene encodes CDR1 MNHEY and CDR2 SVGAGI. The CDR3 DNA follows: TGTGCCAGCAGTTACAACAGGCAATCTAATGAAAAACTGTTTTTT. This gives the protein CASSYNRQSNEKLFF.

The V gene is TRBV7-9, the J gene TRBJ2-2; no clear D. Germline V CDR1 and CDR2: SEHNR, FQNEAQ (reference sequence). V was pared by 3 bases and J by 5 bases, with 7 bases between. The CDR3 contains 13 residues. The CDR3 protein is CASSFSETGELFF. The CDR3 DNA follows: TGTGCCAGCAGCTTTTCGGAAACCGGGGAGCTGTTTTTT.

This clone was found once. The rearrangement links TRBV19 to TRBJ1-2; tentative D call: TRBD1 (6 bases). V gave up 6 bases and J gave up 1 base, with 15 bases separating them. There are 15 residues in the CDR3. Germline CDR1 is LNHDA and CDR2 is SQIVND (reference sequence). CDR3 sequence: CASRGADGGNYGYTF. CDR3 coding DNA: TGTGCCAGTAGGGGGGCGGACGGCGGTAACTATGGCTACACCTTC.

The chain combines TRBV6-1 with TRBJ2-7; 11 nucleotides match TRBD2. Trimming at V came to 3 bases and at J to 0 bases, leaving 4 bases not matched to a gene. CDR1 and CDR2 from the germline V gene are MNHNS and SASEGT. The CDR3 has 16 amino acids. CDR3 sequence reads: CASSEGLAESSYEQYF. DNA of the CDR3: TGTGCCAGCAGTGAGGGACTAGCGGAGAGCTCCTACGAGCAGTACTTC.

The chain carries TRBV27 and TRBJ2-1; maybe TRBD1 (5 bases). CDR3 size: 15 residues. The V and J ends lost 3 bases and 8 bases respectively, with 17 bases between them. CDR1 is MNHEY, CDR2 SMNVEV, per germline (reference sequence). CDR3 nucleotide sequence: TGTGCCAGCAGTTTGTTCCCCGACAGCAACGATGAGCAGTTCTTC. Its translation is CASSLFPDSNDEQFF.

As regards this clone: This specimen includes other DNA sequences encoding the same CDR3. The chain carries TRBV7-9 and TRBJ2-7, with D possibly TRBD1 on 5 matching bases. The CDR3 is 15 residues long. The germline CDR1 and CDR2 sequences are SEHNR and FQNEAQ (reference sequence). V was pared by 5 bases and J by 2 bases, with 16 bases between. CDR3 coding DNA: TGTGCCAGCAGCGGTGGACAATCCTTACCCTACGAGCAGTACTTC. Translated: CASSGGQSLPYEQYF.

With respect to this clone: The identical CDR3 is also encoded by other nucleotide sequences in the sample. The V gene is TRBV28, the J gene TRBJ1-2; TRBD1 agrees at 7 bases. The CDR3 spans 13 residues. The V and J ends lost 6 bases and 3 bases, in that order; junction bases with no gene match: 4. Germline CDR1 is MDHEN and CDR2 is SYDVKM. The CDR3, as DNA: TGTGCCAGCAGCCCTACAGGGGACTATGGCTACACCTTC. Translating it yields CASSPTGDYGYTF.

The rearrangement joins TRBV11-3 to TRBJ1-1, with TRBD1 as a possible D gene (5 bases). V lost 6 bases and J 3 bases, leaving 11 bases between the germline ends. CDR1 and CDR2 (germline): SGHNT, YENEEA. This CDR3 contains 13 residues. The CDR3 DNA is TGTGCCAGCAGTTGGGGAGGGGACACTGAAGCTTTCTTT. This codes for CASSWGGDTEAFF.

CDR3 amino acids: CASSQRQRSYEQYF. The CDR3 bases are TGTGCCAGCAGCCAAAGGCAGCGCTCCTACGAGCAGTACTTC. The chain uses TRBV14 and TRBJ2-7; D unresolved. The CDR3 runs to 14 residues. The germline V gene has CDR1 SGHDN and CDR2 FVKESK. V shed 2 bases and J shed 0 bases, with 8 bases lying between them.

This rearrangement joins TRBV4-1 to TRBJ2-1; D gene ambiguous. Trimming took off 0 bases at V and 5 bases at J, with 5 bases between the two ends. The germline V gene encodes CDR1 MGHRA and CDR2 YSYEKL. This CDR3 is built from 13 residues. CDR3 in amino acids: CASSQDRHNEQFF. The CDR3 DNA reads as TGCGCCAGCAGCCAAGATCGTCACAATGAGCAGTTCTTC.

This rearrangement joins TRBV9 to TRBJ2-2, with a possible D match to TRBD1 (6 bases). The CDR3 loop spans 15 amino acids. The germline V and J ends were trimmed by 0 bases and 5 bases, with 11 bases remaining between them. Germline V gene data show CDR1 as SGDLS and CDR2 as YYNGEE. CDR3 loop: CASSVEGTLTGELFF. As DNA, the CDR3 is TGTGCCAGCAGCGTAGAGGGGACACTTACCGGGGAGCTGTTTTTT.

The chain couples TRBV7-9 to TRBJ1-1; 11 positions match TRBD1. The germline gives CDR1 SEHNR, CDR2 FQNEAQ (reference sequence). CDR3 length: 17 residues. Trimming at V came to 0 bases and at J to 0 bases, leaving 3 bases not matched to a gene. The CDR3 loop is CASSLARDRGMNTEAFF. In DNA form, the CDR3 reads TGTGCCAGCAGCTTAGCCCGGGACAGGGGGATGAACACTGAAGCTTTCTTT. The full variable domain, with the rest looked up from reference TRBV7-9 and TRBJ1-1, is DTGVSQNPRHKITKRGQNVTFRCDPISEHNRLYWYRQTLGQGPEFLTYFQNEAQLEKSRLLSDRFSAERPKGSFSTLEIQRTEQGDSAMYLCASSLARDRGMNTEAFFGQGTRLTVV.

To note about this clone: The sample has other DNA sequences that encode this CDR3 too. This chain joins TRBV5-4 and TRBJ2-3; 10 nucleotides line up with TRBD2. Germline trimming cut 4 bases from V and 1 base from J; bases unmatched to any gene: 0. CDR3 length: 14 amino acids. Looked up from germline, CDR1 is SGHNT and CDR2 is YYREEE (reference sequence). CDR3 coding DNA: TGTGCCAGCAGCGGACTAGCGGGCACAGATACGCAGTATTTT. It encodes CASSGLAGTDTQYF.

The chain joins TRBV27 to TRBJ2-5; D perhaps matches TRBD2 (6 bases). With the DNA end fitting TRBJ2-7 better, the J assignment may be wrong. CDR3 size: 13 residues. Germline V gives CDR1 MNHEY, CDR2 SMNVEV (reference sequence). CDR3 protein: CASSLGLLYEQYF. In DNA form, the CDR3 reads TGTGCCAGCAGTTTGGGACTGCTCTACGAGCAGTACTTC.

The chain has TRBV15 and TRBJ2-7; no definite D call. V was trimmed by 0 bases and J by 3 bases, leaving 6 bases between them. The CDR3 has 13 amino acids. The germline V gene has CDR1 LNHNV and CDR2 YYDKDF (reference sequence). CDR3 sequence (DNA): TGTGCCACCAGCAGAGATTTGGTCTACGAGCAGTACTTC. Translating gives CATSRDLVYEQYF.

This chain joins TRBV5-4 and TRBJ2-1; no clear D gene. V gave up 0 bases and J gave up 6 bases, with 10 bases separating them. CDR3 length: 14 residues. Germline V CDR1 and CDR2: SGHNT, YYREEE (reference sequence). In DNA, the CDR3 is TGTGCCAGCAGCTTGGAGACCGTGTTCAATGAGCAGTTCTTC. This encodes CASSLETVFNEQFF.

The chain has TRBV19 and TRBJ1-4; weak D call: TRBD1 (6 bases). This CDR3 comprises 16 residues. CDR1 is LNHDA, CDR2 SQIVND, per germline (reference sequence). V lost 3 bases, J lost 8 bases, and 19 bases lay in between. For the CDR3, the DNA is TGTGCCAGTAGTATCAACCTAGGGACATTTCCAGAAAAACTGTTTTTT. Its translation: CASSINLGTFPEKLFF.

This rearrangement joins TRBV13 to TRBJ2-7; 7 nucleotides line up with TRBD2. Germline V gene data show CDR1 as PRHDT and CDR2 as FYEKMQ (reference sequence). CDR3 length: 15 residues. Unmatched junction bases numbered 7, after V lost 5 bases and J lost 0 bases. In nucleotides, the CDR3 is TGTGCCAGCAGCACAGCGGGCGGGAGCTCCTACGAGCAGTACTTC. This translates into CASSTAGGSSYEQYF.

The chain employs TRBV28 and TRBJ1-1; D is possibly TRBD1 (5 bases). This CDR3 comprises 20 residues. With 3 bases removed from V and 2 bases from J, the gap between germline ends came to 28 bases. Germline CDR1 reads MDHEN; CDR2 reads SYDVKM. CDR3 in amino acids: CASSFRGFAGRGYPNTEAFF. Here the CDR3 DNA reads TGTGCCAGCAGTTTTAGAGGGTTCGCGGGGCGCGGATACCCAAACACTGAAGCTTTCTTT.

The chain links TRBV4-1 to TRBJ2-3, with 7 bases matching TRBD2. The CDR3 totals 19 residues. Unmatched junction bases numbered 13, after V lost 0 bases and J lost 1 base. In germline, CDR1 is MGHRA, CDR2 YSYEKL. CDR3 DNA: TGCGCCAGCAGCCAAGACCCACCGCCCGCGGGAGAGGGCACAGATACGCAGTATTTT. It translates to CASSQDPPPAGEGTDTQYF.